The 22 T cell receptor beta chains reported below all come from one sample, sequenced in a study of T-cell memory formation after mild COVID-19. TCRdb passed the 5' RACE reads through MiXCR, listing each CDR3 protein once. Among 110,000 to 150,000 distinct CDR3 sequences listed, about 25% were seen once. Sequences were obtained from PBMCs or a T cell subset sorted from them (not recorded which). Source of these receptors: an adult woman who had mild COVID-19 (a few samples of this study predate the infection). Cell type and time point are not known.

This clonotype was picked up many times. The chain recombines TRBV19 with TRBJ1-2; D is ambiguous. Per germline, CDR1 LNHDA and CDR2 SQIVND (reference sequence). V lost 5 bases, J lost 0 bases, and 13 bases lay in between. CDR3 length: 15 amino acids. CDR3 bases: TGTGCCAGTAGTGAACGGCTGAGGACTAACTATGGCTACACCTTC. This gives the protein CASSERLRTNYGYTF. Full variable domain (rest looked up from reference TRBV19 and TRBJ1-2): DGGITQSPKYLFRKEGQNVTLSCEQNLNHDAMYWYRQDPGQGLRLIYYSQIVNDFQKGDIAEGYSVSREKKESFPLTVTSAQKNPTAFYLCASSERLRTNYGYTFGSGTRLTVV.

This clonotype has ten or more counts. The chain employs TRBV7-9 and TRBJ2-3; no clear D gene. Trimming left V 5 bases short and J 1 base short, with 10 bases between. This CDR3 spans 14 amino acids. Per the germline V gene, CDR1 is SEHNR and CDR2 is FQNEAQ (reference sequence). The DNA for the CDR3 is TGTGCCAGCAGCCAGGTTTCGGGCACAGATACGCAGTATTTT. This codes for CASSQVSGTDTQYF.

The chain has TRBV5-1 and TRBJ2-1; D unresolved. The CDR3 consists of 12 residues. The germline CDR1 and CDR2 sequences are SGHRS and YFSETQ. Trimming pared 0 bases from V and 7 bases from J, leaving 5 bases between. The CDR3 protein is CASSLGLNEQFF. The CDR3 DNA follows: TGCGCCAGCAGCTTGGGGCTAAATGAGCAGTTCTTC.

This clonotype was detected only a few times. This chain uses TRBV6-4 with TRBJ2-2; the D gene could be TRBD1 or TRBD2 (5 bases each). V was pared by 2 bases and J by 8 bases, with 12 bases between. Germline V gives CDR1 MRHNA, CDR2 SNTAGT. The CDR3 has 14 residues. CDR3 region: CASSDHGDGGELFF. Written as DNA, the CDR3 is TGTGCCAGCAGTGACCATGGGGACGGTGGGGAGCTGTTTTTT.

The chain joins TRBV5-5 to TRBJ2-1; 9 nucleotides align to TRBD2. From germline, CDR1 is SGHKS and CDR2 YYEKEE (reference sequence). Trimming removed 6 bases from V and 8 bases from J; junction bases left unmatched: 6. The CDR3 covers 13 residues. CDR3 nucleotide sequence: TGTGCCAGCACAGGGACTAGCTCCGATGAGCAGTTCTTC. Translating it yields CASTGTSSDEQFF. The full variable domain, in which reference TRBV5-5 and TRBJ2-1 provide the parts outside the CDR3, is DAGVTQSPTHLIKTRGQQVTLRCSPISGHKSVSWYQQVLGQGPQFIFQYYEKEERGRGNFPDRFSARQFPNYSSELNVNALLLGDSALYLCASTGTSSDEQFFGPGTRLTVL.

This chain connects TRBV9 to TRBJ1-2; D is unclear. Trimming removed 3 bases at V and 4 bases at J, with 10 bases between. This CDR3 comprises 13 residues. Germline CDR1 SGDLS, CDR2 YYNGEE. This chain's CDR3 is CASSDPRTYGYTF. The CDR3 DNA sequence: TGTGCCAGCAGCGACCCCCGGACCTATGGCTACACCTTC.

Only a few counts were recorded for this clonotype. The J gene is TRBJ1-6, the V gene TRBV5-6; no clear D gene. Germline V gene data show CDR1 as SGHDT and CDR2 as YYEEEE. V gave up 3 bases and J gave up 7 bases, with 5 bases separating them. The CDR3 consists of 12 residues. As DNA, the CDR3 is TGTGCCAGCAGCTCCTCCAATTCACCCCTCCACTTT. Its translation: CASSSSNSPLHF. Full variable domain (rest looked up from reference TRBV5-6 and TRBJ1-6): DAGVTQSPTHLIKTRGQQVTLRCSPKSGHDTVSWYQQALGQGPQFIFQYYEEEERQRGNFPDRFSGHQFPNYSSELNVNALLLGDSALYLCASSSSNSPLHFGNGTRLTVT.

This clonotype was picked up many times. The chain recombines TRBV11-2 with TRBJ1-1, with D tentatively TRBD1 (5 bases). Looked up from germline, CDR1 is SGHAT and CDR2 is FQNNGV. The CDR3 consists of 14 residues. Trimming shortened V by 3 bases and J by 4 bases, and 12 bases separated the two germline ends. DNA for the CDR3: TGTGCCAGCAGCTTGACCGGCGGGGGCACTGAAGCTTTCTTT. Encoded protein: CASSLTGGGTEAFF. Full variable domain (rest looked up from reference TRBV11-2 and TRBJ1-1): EAGVAQSPRYKIIEKRQSVAFWCNPISGHATLYWYQQILGQGPKLLIQFQNNGVVDDSQLPKDRFSAERLKGVDSTLKIQPAKLEDSAVYLCASSLTGGGTEAFFGQGTRLTVV.

This clonotype was recorded a few times. This chain uses TRBV27 with TRBJ2-7; tentatively, D is TRBD1 (6 bases). This CDR3 spans 15 amino acids. Germline loops: CDR1 MNHEY, CDR2 SMNVEV (reference sequence). Trimming took off 1 base at V and 4 bases at J, with 14 bases between the two ends. In DNA, the CDR3 is TGTGCCAGCAGTTTATTCGCAGGGGTAGGTTACGAGCAGTACTTC. Translating it yields CASSLFAGVGYEQYF.

The rearrangement uses TRBV4-1 and TRBJ2-7; D is ambiguous. This CDR3 spans 16 amino acids. Per the germline V gene, CDR1 is MGHRA and CDR2 is YSYEKL. Trimming stripped 0 bases from V and 1 base from J, with 13 bases between. CDR3 amino acids: CASSQDGDLGSYEQYF. DNA of the CDR3: TGCGCCAGCAGCCAAGATGGTGACCTGGGGTCCTACGAGCAGTACTTC.

This clonotype has just a few counts. V gene TRBV10-3 combines with J gene TRBJ1-2; D might be TRBD1 (5 bases). The germline gives CDR1 ENHRY, CDR2 SYGVKD. This CDR3 has 14 amino acids. V was trimmed by 3 bases and J by 4 bases, leaving 12 bases between them. This CDR3 reads CAISDPPRGYGYTF. The CDR3 nucleotides are TGTGCCATCAGTGACCCCCCGAGGGGCTATGGCTACACCTTC.

The sample holds a few counts of this clonotype. The chain combines TRBV7-9 with TRBJ2-1, with 12 bases identical to TRBD1. Germline loops: CDR1 SEHNR, CDR2 FQNEAQ (reference sequence). Losses at the gene ends were 10 bases for V and 7 bases for J; bases not matched to a gene: 8. The CDR3 covers 14 residues. The CDR3 DNA reads as TGTGCCATTCCCGGGACAGGGGGCAGAAATGAGCAGTTCTTC. Translated, it gives CAIPGTGGRNEQFF.

This clonotype was found a few times. V gene TRBV5-5 combines with J gene TRBJ2-4; 11 nucleotides agree with TRBD1. The junction had 6 bases not matched to a gene; V was cut back by 4 bases and J by 6 bases. The CDR3 is made up of 15 amino acids. Germline CDR1 is SGHKS and CDR2 is YYEKEE (reference sequence). Here the CDR3 reads CASSPGQGVVNIQYF. In DNA, the CDR3 is TGTGCCAGCAGCCCGGGACAGGGGGTCGTAAACATTCAGTACTTC.

This clonotype was seen more than once but under ten times. This rearrangement joins TRBV7-6 to TRBJ1-1; TRBD1 matches at 9 bases. The germline V gene encodes CDR1 SGHVS and CDR2 FNYEAQ. The CDR3 loop spans 17 amino acids. With 4 bases clipped from V and 1 base from J, the junction kept 10 bases outside the gene matches. CDR3 region: CASSSLPGQGKNTEAFF. CDR3 DNA: TGTGCCAGCAGCTCATTACCGGGACAGGGAAAGAACACTGAAGCTTTCTTT.

The chain carries TRBV11-2 and TRBJ1-1; D is perhaps TRBD1 (5 bases). The V end was cut by 4 bases, the J end by 1 base, with 16 bases between. CDR1 SGHAT and CDR2 FQNNGV come from the germline V gene. The CDR3 is made up of 16 amino acids. Written as DNA, the CDR3 is TGTGCCAGCAGCTCTTATTCGGGGCAGACGAACACTGAAGCTTTCTTT. Translation: CASSSYSGQTNTEAFF.

V usage is TRBV11-2 and J usage is TRBJ1-2; possible D gene TRBD1, 5 bases. The CDR3 has 16 amino acids. From germline, CDR1 is SGHAT and CDR2 FQNNGV. V gave up 5 bases and J gave up 3 bases, with 19 bases separating them. In nucleotides, the CDR3 is TGTGCCAGCAGCGGATATCAGGGTGGTGTGGACTATGGCTACACCTTC. Translation gives CASSGYQGGVDYGYTF.

The rearrangement joins TRBV7-6 to TRBJ2-3, with 9 bases that match TRBD2. V trimming: 5 bases; J trimming: 2 bases; junction bases outside the gene matches: 8. Germline V gene lookup returns CDR1 SGHVS and CDR2 FNYEAQ. The CDR3 is 16 residues long. As DNA, the CDR3 is TGTGCCAGCAGCCGAACAACTAGCGGGTACACAGATACGCAGTATTTT. Its translation is CASSRTTSGYTDTQYF.

The chain employs TRBV4-1 and TRBJ1-4, with D hard to call. Germline values: CDR1 MGHRA, CDR2 YSYEKL. V lost 6 bases to trimming and J lost 0 bases, with 11 bases between them. CDR3 size: 15 residues. This CDR3 is CASRRLMTTNEKLFF. The CDR3, as DNA: TGCGCCAGCAGGCGCCTAATGACAACTAATGAAAAACTGTTTTTT.

The chain couples TRBV11-1 to TRBJ2-3; 7 bases agree with TRBD1. Trimming took 2 bases from V and 4 from J; bases not matched to a gene: 9. CDR3 length: 16 amino acids. Germline V lookup: CDR1 SGHAT, CDR2 FQDESV (reference sequence). The CDR3 protein is CASSLPRTGRADTQYF. The CDR3 region has the DNA TGTGCCAGCAGCTTACCCCGGACAGGACGGGCAGATACGCAGTATTTT.

The gene calls are TRBV6-5 and TRBJ1-1; 10 bases match TRBD1. CDR1 is MNHEY and CDR2 is SVGAGI in the germline V gene. J lost 0 bases, V lost 2 bases, and 3 bases had no gene match. This CDR3 is built from 16 residues. CDR3 residues: CASSYGTGVMNTEAFF. For the CDR3, the DNA is TGTGCCAGCAGTTACGGGACAGGGGTCATGAACACTGAAGCTTTCTTT.

This clonotype was counted between two and nine times. This chain connects TRBV30 to TRBJ2-5, with D unclear. The V and J ends lost 2 bases and 5 bases respectively, with 12 bases between them. Germline CDR1 GTSNPN, CDR2 SVGIG (reference sequence). There are 13 residues in the CDR3. The DNA for the CDR3 is TGTGCCTGGAGTATATGGGTACGGGAGACCCAGTACTTC. This gives the protein CAWSIWVRETQYF.

This clonotype came up a few times. The rearrangement uses TRBV27 and TRBJ2-4; no reliable D call. V shed 8 bases and J shed 8 bases, with 16 bases lying between them. CDR1 MNHEY and CDR2 SMNVEV come from the germline V gene (reference sequence). The CDR3 extends over 13 amino acids. CDR3 DNA: TGTGCCAGCCGAAAGGGCTATGGGGACATTCAGTACTTC. Amino acids: CASRKGYGDIQYF.